These 10 T cell receptor beta chains share one sample of origin, sequenced in a study of T cell repertoires in cytomegalovirus infection. Antigen specificity for these receptors is unknown. One entry per CDR3 protein, called by TCRdb with MiXCR from the reads. Of 450,000 to 650,000 distinct CDR3 sequences detected, under 45% appear once; the ten largest clones hold about 46%. The sample was cultured PBMCs, taken from culture after CMV antigen stimulation. These receptors were obtained from a human donor in good health (CMV status not recorded). Some clones in this sample may be carry-over from other donors' samples.

This clonotype was found a few times. J is TRBJ2-3 and V is TRBV7-2; unclear D gene. This CDR3 spans 12 amino acids. V was trimmed by 8 bases and J by 2 bases, leaving 8 bases between them. From germline, CDR1 is SGHTA and CDR2 FQGNSA. The CDR3, as DNA: TGTGCCAGCGGCCTAGTCACAGATACGCAGTATTTT. Translated: CASGLVTDTQYF.

This clonotype was recorded a few times. The chain combines TRBV7-9 with TRBJ2-1, with D unresolved. Germline values: CDR1 SEHNR, CDR2 FQNEAQ (reference sequence). This CDR3 is 13 amino acids long. Trimming stripped 5 bases from V and 6 bases from J, with 11 bases between. CDR3 in amino acids: CASSPFPPNEQFF. The CDR3 DNA reads TGTGCCAGCAGCCCCTTTCCCCCCAATGAGCAGTTCTTC.

This chain's CDR3 is CASSFGGGKRFDTQYF. Written as DNA, the CDR3 is TGTGCCAGCAGCTTCGGTGGGGGGAAGAGGTTTGATACGCAGTATTTT. The rearrangement uses TRBV11-2 and TRBJ2-3, with D perhaps matching TRBD2 (6 bases). The length of the CDR3 is 16 residues. The V gene's germline CDR1 is SGHAT and CDR2 FQNNGV. V shed 3 bases and J shed 6 bases, with 19 bases lying between them.

This clonotype was detected a few times. The chain uses TRBV5-1 and TRBJ2-2, with D perhaps TRBD1 or TRBD2 (5 bases each). V lost 1 base and J lost 4, with 11 bases in between. Germline lookup yields CDR1 SGHRS and CDR2 YFSETQ. The CDR3 has 15 residues. The CDR3 DNA sequence: TGCGCCAGCAGCTTGTTCGGGGCGGGCACCGGGGAGCTGTTTTTT. Translated: CASSLFGAGTGELFF.

V and J are TRBV15 and TRBJ2-7, with 10 nucleotides matching TRBD1. The germline V gene has CDR1 LNHNV and CDR2 YYDKDF (reference sequence). Losses at the gene ends were 8 bases for V and 5 bases for J; bases not matched to a gene: 9. This CDR3 has 14 amino acids. Here the CDR3 DNA reads TGTGCCACCTCGGTAGGGACAGGGGTCCACGAGCAGTACTTC. Translation gives CATSVGTGVHEQYF.

This clonotype appeared once. The chain employs TRBV5-1 and TRBJ2-1, with D perhaps matching TRBD1 (5 bases). Germline CDR1 is SGHRS and CDR2 is YFSETQ. The CDR3 runs 13 residues. Trimming cost V 4 bases and J 9 bases, with 14 bases left between them. This CDR3 reads CASSQDPDSEQFF. The CDR3 nucleotides are TGCGCCAGCAGCCAGGACCCAGACAGTGAGCAGTTCTTC.

In this sample, this clonotype turned up a few times. The gene calls are TRBV7-2 and TRBJ2-2; no clear D gene. This CDR3 has 17 amino acids. V lost 2 bases and J 0 bases, leaving 13 bases between the germline ends. Per the germline V gene, CDR1 is SGHTA and CDR2 is FQGNSA. CDR3 residues: CASSLRWRQANTGELFF. Here the CDR3 DNA reads TGTGCCAGCAGCTTAAGGTGGCGTCAGGCGAACACCGGGGAGCTGTTTTTT. Full variable domain (outside the CDR3, taken from reference TRBV7-2 and TRBJ2-2): GAGVSQSPSNKVTEKGKDVELRCDPISGHTALYWYRQSLGQGLEFLIYFQGNSAPDKSGLPSDRFSAERTGGSVSTLTIQRTQQEDSAVYLCASSLRWRQANTGELFFGEGSRLTVL.

The gene calls are TRBV19 and TRBJ2-5, with D uncertain. This CDR3 has 14 residues. Trimming stripped 3 bases from V and 5 bases from J, with 13 bases between. The germline CDR1 and CDR2 sequences are LNHDA and SQIVND (reference sequence). This chain's CDR3 is CASSIQHIGETQYF. CDR3 nucleotides: TGTGCCAGTAGTATCCAACATATCGGGGAGACCCAGTACTTC. The full variable domain, with the rest looked up from reference TRBV19 and TRBJ2-5, is DGGITQSPKYLFRKEGQNVTLSCEQNLNHDAMYWYRQDPGQGLRLIYYSQIVNDFQKGDIAEGYSVSREKKESFPLTVTSAQKNPTAFYLCASSIQHIGETQYFGPGTRLLVL.

V usage is TRBV27 and J usage is TRBJ2-2; D might be TRBD2 (6 bases). V lost 5 bases and J 7 bases, leaving 11 bases between the germline ends. The CDR3 runs to 13 residues. Germline V CDR1 and CDR2: MNHEY, SMNVEV (reference sequence). CDR3 residues: CASSPPGGGELFF. The DNA of the CDR3 is TGTGCCAGCAGTCCCCCCGGGGGCGGGGAGCTGTTTTTT.

This clonotype appeared a single time. The chain couples TRBV7-6 to TRBJ2-5; 8 bases map to TRBD2. Trimming at V came to 6 bases and at J to 2 bases, leaving 11 bases not matched to a gene. CDR3 size: 16 residues. The germline V gene has CDR1 SGHVS and CDR2 FNYEAQ. The CDR3 spells CASRRDSGTHQETQYF. The CDR3 DNA reads as TGTGCCAGCAGAAGAGATAGCGGGACTCATCAAGAGACCCAGTACTTC.